What follows are 11 T cell receptor beta chains derived from one specimen sequenced in a study of T cell responses to AZD1222 COVID-19 vaccine. Some clones are missing from TCRdb's copy, which holds only in-frame ones; the method was immunoSEQ multiplex PCR. The sample comprises about 94,000 clones, roughly 85% of which are singletons, and 4.5% rests with the top ten. This specimen consisted of peripheral blood, obtained 28 days after the second AZD1222 dose. These receptors originate from an adult who received the AZD1222 COVID-19 vaccine.

The J gene is TRBJ2-7, the V gene TRBV18; 15 nucleotides match TRBD2. Germline assignment: CDR1 KGHSH and CDR2 LQKENI. The CDR3 loop spans 17 amino acids. With 6 bases clipped from V and 5 bases from J, the junction kept 11 bases outside the gene matches. CDR3 loop: CASSLGLAGGSQDEQYF. The CDR3 DNA reads as TGTGCCAGCTCTTTAGGACTAGCGGGAGGGTCCCAGGACGAGCAGTACTTC.

The chain has TRBV4-1 and TRBJ1-4, with 7 bases fitting TRBD1. Trimming removed 3 bases from V and 3 bases from J; junction bases left unmatched: 4. The CDR3 has 15 amino acids. Looked up from germline, CDR1 is MGHRA and CDR2 is YSYEKL. The DNA for the CDR3 is TGCGCCAGCAGCCACAGACAGGGTCCTAATGAAAAACTGTTTTTT. Its translation is CASSHRQGPNEKLFF.

The chain is built from TRBV5-1 and TRBJ2-7, with D unresolved. This CDR3 contains 15 residues. Trimming removed 0 bases at V and 0 bases at J, with 10 bases between. Germline CDR1 is SGHRS and CDR2 is YFSETQ. CDR3: CASSLVGGSSYEQYF. CDR3 DNA sequence: TGCGCCAGCAGCTTGGTAGGCGGTAGCTCCTACGAGCAGTACTTC.

V is TRBV7-2 and J is TRBJ2-1, with D possibly TRBD1 on 5 matching bases. The CDR3 has 14 residues. Germline CDR1 reads SGHTA; CDR2 reads FQGNSA. V gave up 2 bases and J gave up 9 bases, with 14 bases separating them. CDR3 sequence: CASSLNFQGPEQFF. The CDR3 bases are TGTGCCAGCAGCTTAAACTTTCAGGGCCCTGAGCAGTTCTTC.

V gene TRBV7-8 combines with J gene TRBJ1-4; possibly TRBD1 for D (5 bases). This CDR3 has 15 residues. Germline V lookup: CDR1 SGHVS, CDR2 FQNEAQ. The ends were cut back, 1 base at V and 8 bases at J, with 14 bases in the middle. As DNA, the CDR3 is TGTGCCAGCAGCTTAGTAACGGGGCAGAGCGAAAAACTGTTTTTT. It is translated as CASSLVTGQSEKLFF.

This rearrangement joins TRBV6-2 or TRBV6-3 to TRBJ2-4; perhaps TRBD1 as D (6 bases). The ends were cut back, 2 bases at V and 1 base at J, with 12 bases in the middle. CDR3 length: 16 residues. In germline, CDR1 is MNHEY, CDR2 SVGEGT. CDR3 sequence: CASSYEQGTAKNIQYF. CDR3 DNA: TGTGCCAGCAGTTACGAGCAGGGGACGGCCAAAAACATTCAGTACTTC.

This rearrangement joins TRBV7-2 to TRBJ2-3; the D gene is possibly TRBD2 (5 bases). This CDR3 spans 17 amino acids. Germline CDR1 is SGHTA and CDR2 is FQGNSA. The V end lost 1 base, the J end lost 2 bases, and 16 bases lay between the germline ends. CDR3 sequence: CASSLEGAGPFTDTQYF. CDR3 DNA sequence: TGTGCCAGCAGCTTAGAAGGCGCGGGCCCCTTCACAGATACGCAGTATTTT.

The chain joins TRBV28 to TRBJ2-7; 7 bases are shared with TRBD1. This CDR3 is built from 15 residues. J was trimmed by 3 bases and V by 6 bases; bases with no gene match: 11. Germline V gene sequence: CDR1 MDHEN, CDR2 SYDVKM. CDR3 DNA sequence: TGTGCCAGCAGGAATGGGGGACAGCCCGTCTACGAGCAGTACTTC. Translation: CASRNGGQPVYEQYF.

The chain is built from TRBV7-8 and TRBJ1-6; D is undetermined. CDR3 length: 18 residues. V was clipped by 5 bases and J by 5 bases, with 22 bases between them. In germline, CDR1 is SGHVS, CDR2 FQNEAQ. The CDR3 DNA reads TGTGCCAGCAGCCCATTAGGACCCAAACGGCTGAATAATTCACCCCTCCACTTT. Translated: CASSPLGPKRLNNSPLHF.

The chain joins TRBV10-3 to TRBJ1-1, with D possibly TRBD1 on 6 matching bases. Germline V gives CDR1 ENHRY, CDR2 SYGVKD. The CDR3 sequence is 13 residues long. V was trimmed by 8 bases and J by 2 bases, leaving 12 bases between them. The CDR3 region is CAIQRTVNTEAFF. The CDR3 DNA follows: TGTGCCATCCAACGGACAGTTAACACTGAAGCTTTCTTT.

The chain uses TRBV2 and TRBJ2-6; 7 bases agree with TRBD2. V shed 3 bases, J shed 4 bases, and the junction held 15 bases outside the gene matches. The CDR3 length is 19 residues. The germline V gene encodes CDR1 SNHLY and CDR2 FYNNEI. DNA for the CDR3: TGTGCCAGCAGTGACCGTGGACTAGGGGTGCGGTGGGGGGCCAACGTCCTGACTTTC. Protein: CASSDRGLGVRWGANVLTF.